Following are 25 T cell receptor beta chains from one sample sequenced in a study of blood T cells in healthy people across ages. Alongside a J-beta primer mix, a sample-barcoded 5' primer served in a second PCR lasting about 7 to 12 cycles. Each CDR3 protein is one row after TCRdb ran MiXCR on the 5' RACE reads. The data show about 720,000 distinct CDR3 sequences, approximately 22% seen once. Material: blood. All receptors derive from a man in his 70s in good health.

The chain has TRBV20-1 and TRBJ2-1; 10 positions match TRBD2. Germline trimming cut 5 bases from V and 2 bases from J; bases unmatched to any gene: 6. CDR1 and CDR2 from the germline V gene are DFQATT and SNEGSKA (reference sequence). The CDR3 runs 15 residues. The CDR3 sequence is CSAPPTSGPYNEQFF. CDR3 coding DNA: TGCAGTGCTCCTCCGACTAGCGGGCCCTACAATGAGCAGTTCTTC.

The chain uses TRBV7-2 and TRBJ1-5; perhaps TRBD1 as D (5 bases). The CDR3 runs to 16 residues. The germline gives CDR1 SGHTA, CDR2 FQGNSA. V lost 2 bases, J lost 5 bases, and 16 bases lay in between. The CDR3 coding sequence is TGTGCCAGCAGCTTATTATGGGGGAAGGGCTATCAGCCCCAGCATTTT. Encoded protein: CASSLLWGKGYQPQHF. The full variable domain, in which reference TRBV7-2 and TRBJ1-5 provide the parts outside the CDR3, is GAGVSQSPSNKVTEKGKDVELRCDPISGHTALYWYRQSLGQGLEFLIYFQGNSAPDKSGLPSDRFSAERTGGSVSTLTIQRTQQEDSAVYLCASSLLWGKGYQPQHFGDGTRLSIL.

This chain joins TRBV29-1 and TRBJ2-1; TRBD2 matches 12 bases. The V gene end was trimmed by 4 bases and the J gene end by 7 bases; junction bases not matched to a gene: 8. Germline loops: CDR1 SQVTM, CDR2 ANQGSEA. The CDR3 has 15 amino acids. The CDR3 DNA reads TGCAGCGTTGGTACTAGCGGGGGGTTTGGGAATGAGCAGTTCTTC. Translating gives CSVGTSGGFGNEQFF.

This rearrangement joins TRBV20-1 to TRBJ1-6, with a tentative D call TRBD1 (5 bases). Germline CDR1 is DFQATT and CDR2 is SNEGSKA (reference sequence). Trimming cost V 2 bases and J 18 bases, with 32 bases left between them. The CDR3 contains 17 residues. The CDR3 DNA is TGCAGTGCTAGACCCCCCTCGGGGCCGGGGTTTTCTGGCGGTCCCCACTTT. As protein: CSARPPSGPGFSGGPHF.

This clonotype was picked up many times. V usage is TRBV20-1 and J usage is TRBJ2-3, with D perhaps TRBD2 (5 bases). Deletions cut 0 bases from V and 4 bases from J, with 14 bases between. The CDR3 length is 15 residues. The germline V gene encodes CDR1 DFQATT and CDR2 SNEGSKA (reference sequence). The CDR3 DNA sequence: TGCAGTGCTAGAGATTCGACGGGATCTGCAGATACGCAGTATTTT. Amino acid sequence: CSARDSTGSADTQYF.

This chain joins TRBV5-1 and TRBJ2-3; D is perhaps TRBD2 (6 bases). CDR1 is SGHRS and CDR2 is YFSETQ in the germline V gene. V was shortened by 8 bases and J by 2 bases, with 21 bases between the two germline ends. The CDR3 spans 16 residues. CDR3 sequence: CARRTRGGEDTDTQYF. CDR3 bases: TGCGCCAGGAGAACCCGGGGCGGGGAGGACACAGATACGCAGTATTTT.

The rearrangement joins TRBV20-1 to TRBJ1-5; 8 bases map to TRBD1. Germline CDR1 reads DFQATT; CDR2 reads SNEGSKA (reference sequence). V lost 8 bases and J lost 7; bases outside the gene matches: 16. The CDR3 sequence is 15 residues long. CDR3 DNA sequence: TGCAGTTCCTTAGGCCAGGGGGCGTTGGGACAGCCCCAGCATTTT. Protein product: CSSLGQGALGQPQHF.

This clonotype has only a few counts. This chain joins TRBV18 and TRBJ2-5; the D is unclear. CDR3 length equals 13 residues. From germline, CDR1 is KGHSH and CDR2 LQKENI. The V end lost 3 bases, the J end lost 4 bases, and 9 bases lay between the germline ends. The CDR3 sequence is CASSPGIPETQYF. The CDR3 DNA reads TGTGCCAGCTCACCTGGCATTCCAGAGACCCAGTACTTC.

This clonotype came up a few times. The chain combines TRBV7-9 with TRBJ1-4; D gene uncertain. This CDR3 spans 16 amino acids. Deletions cut 1 base from V and 7 bases from J, with 16 bases between. The germline V gene has CDR1 SEHNR and CDR2 FQNEAQ (reference sequence). CDR3 DNA sequence: TGTGCCAGCAGCTTAGATGGGCAGACCAAAGGTGAAAAACTGTTTTTT. It is translated as CASSLDGQTKGEKLFF.

V is TRBV7-6 and J is TRBJ1-2; D remains ambiguous. V shed 5 bases and J shed 7 bases, with 20 bases lying between them. In germline, CDR1 is SGHVS, CDR2 FNYEAQ. The CDR3 has 15 residues. CDR3 sequence reads: CASSPRPAESCGYTF. In nucleotides, the CDR3 is TGTGCCAGCAGCCCCCGGCCGGCGGAAAGTTGTGGCTACACCTTC.

This clonotype was picked up a small number of times. The CDR3: CSARGLDLYQPQHF. In DNA form, the CDR3 reads TGCAGTGCTAGAGGTCTGGACCTCTATCAGCCCCAGCATTTT. V and J are TRBV20-1 and TRBJ1-5; D is unclear. The germline V gene has CDR1 DFQATT and CDR2 SNEGSKA (reference sequence). CDR3 length equals 14 residues. V lost 1 base and J lost 5, with 12 bases in between.

The chain employs TRBV11-2 and TRBJ2-2; possibly TRBD2 for D (6 bases). The V end lost 8 bases, the J end lost 0 bases, and 13 bases lay between the germline ends. CDR1 SGHAT and CDR2 FQNNGV come from the germline V gene. CDR3 length: 15 residues. CDR3 amino acids: CASDLRGANTGELFF. The CDR3 DNA is TGTGCCAGCGACCTGCGCGGGGCGAACACCGGGGAGCTGTTTTTT.

This clonotype has a handful of counts. The chain recombines TRBV10-3 with TRBJ2-7, with D possibly being TRBD2 (6 bases). The CDR3 consists of 12 residues. Looked up from germline, CDR1 is ENHRY and CDR2 is SYGVKD. V lost 4 bases and J lost 7, with 11 bases in between. The CDR3 reads CAISAGVKEQYV. The CDR3 DNA sequence: TGTGCCATCAGTGCGGGGGTGAAGGAGCAGTACGTC.

As concerns this clonotype: Compared with germline, one end of the junction differs, possibly owing to a read error. CDR3 sequence: CAGSSDRAVDTQYF. The DNA of the CDR3 is TGTGCCGGCAGTTCGGACAGGGCGGTAGATACGCAGTATTTT. The chain couples TRBV27 to TRBJ2-3, with 8 bases matching TRBD1. Per germline, CDR1 MNHEY and CDR2 SMNVEV (reference sequence). The CDR3 runs 14 residues.

This chain links TRBV6-6 with TRBJ1-5, with unresolved D. Germline V gene sequence: CDR1 MNHNY, CDR2 SVGAGI (reference sequence). This CDR3 spans 17 amino acids. Trimming took off 3 bases at V and 3 bases at J, with 18 bases between the two ends. The CDR3 DNA reads TGTGCCAGCAGTTATGGTGCGACTATTTTGTTCAATCAGCCCCAGCATTTT. This gives the protein CASSYGATILFNQPQHF.

J is TRBJ2-4 and V is TRBV12-3 or TRBV12-4; 7 nucleotides match TRBD1. The ends lost 8 bases at V and 4 bases at J; junction bases unmatched: 23. This CDR3 region has 19 residues. The CDR3 sequence: CASGSNKGAGSPTKNIQYF. The CDR3 region has the DNA TGTGCCAGCGGCTCAAATAAGGGGGCTGGGTCCCCCACTAAAAACATTCAGTACTTC.

At least ten counts were recorded for this clonotype. The V and J genes are TRBV27 and TRBJ1-4; D gene uncertain. Germline V gene data show CDR1 as MNHEY and CDR2 as SMNVEV (reference sequence). The CDR3 extends over 16 amino acids. The germline V and J ends were trimmed by 6 bases and 3 bases, with 17 bases remaining between them. The CDR3 DNA is TGTGCCAGCAGCGAAGATTGGGGATCAGCTAATGAAAAACTGTTTTTT. It encodes CASSEDWGSANEKLFF.

This clonotype has just a few counts. This rearrangement joins TRBV3-1 to TRBJ1-2; D is unresolved. Trimming removed 4 bases at V and 2 bases at J, with 17 bases between. Germline CDR1 is LGHDT and CDR2 is YNNKEL (reference sequence). The CDR3 totals 16 residues. CDR3: CASSLLMGSYNYGYTF. CDR3 bases: TGTGCCAGCAGCCTCCTAATGGGCAGCTACAACTATGGCTACACCTTC.

This clonotype occurred many times. The chain couples TRBV12-3 or TRBV12-4 to TRBJ2-1; TRBD2 matches 8 bases. This CDR3 is built from 16 residues. Losses at the gene ends were 6 bases for V and 0 bases for J; bases not matched to a gene: 7. The CDR3 reads CASSFSGTSSYNEQFF. As DNA, the CDR3 is TGTGCCAGCAGCTTTAGCGGGACGAGCTCCTACAATGAGCAGTTCTTC.

In its sample, this clonotype was seen a few times. The rearrangement links TRBV6-2 or TRBV6-3 to TRBJ2-7; TRBD1 agrees at 8 bases. This CDR3 is built from 15 residues. The germline V gene has CDR1 MNHEY and CDR2 SVGEGT. Trimming at V came to 2 bases and at J to 2 bases, leaving 5 bases not matched to a gene. CDR3 residues: CASSYGRGLTYEQYV. CDR3 DNA sequence: TGTGCCAGCAGTTACGGCAGGGGGCTAACCTACGAGCAGTACGTC.

This clonotype was seen only a few times. The gene calls are TRBV20-1 and TRBJ2-1; TRBD2 might be the D (6 bases). V was clipped by 0 bases and J by 10 bases, with 19 bases between them. The germline V gene encodes CDR1 DFQATT and CDR2 SNEGSKA (reference sequence). There are 15 residues in the CDR3. The CDR3 sequence: CSARDPTSSTAEQFF. DNA of the CDR3: TGCAGTGCTAGAGACCCGACTAGTTCGACGGCAGAGCAGTTCTTC.

This clonotype has at least ten counts. In DNA, the CDR3 is TGTGCCATCAGTGAGGAGAGAGAGACCCAGTACTTC. It encodes CAISEERETQYF. The chain is built from TRBV10-3 and TRBJ2-5; D call uncertain. V was pared by 2 bases and J by 4 bases, with 5 bases between. From germline, CDR1 is ENHRY and CDR2 SYGVKD. The CDR3 length is 12 residues.

The chain joins TRBV5-6 to TRBJ1-2, with a tentative D call TRBD1 (5 bases). The CDR3 runs to 16 residues. Germline V gene lookup returns CDR1 SGHDT and CDR2 YYEEEE. Trimming stripped 4 bases from V and 3 bases from J, with 19 bases between. CDR3 bases: TGTGCCAGCAGCCCGGGGGAGGGCAGGTACTACTATGGCTACACCTTC. Amino acid sequence: CASSPGEGRYYYGYTF.

This clonotype was counted once. V is TRBV28 and J is TRBJ2-1; 9 nucleotides align to TRBD1. V shed 3 bases, J shed 8 bases, and the junction held 5 bases outside the gene matches. The CDR3 is 14 amino acids. Germline values: CDR1 MDHEN, CDR2 SYDVKM. CDR3 sequence (DNA): TGTGCCAGCAGTTTGGACAGGGGAGGCGATGAGCAGTTCTTC. Translating gives CASSLDRGGDEQFF.

V is TRBV3-1 and J is TRBJ2-4; 7 bases agree with TRBD1. Germline-derived CDR1 and CDR2 are LGHDT and YNNKEL (reference sequence). V trimming: 2 bases; J trimming: 3 bases; junction bases outside the gene matches: 16. CDR3 size: 19 residues. CDR3 amino acids: CASSQNKGAWGSGKNIQYF. The CDR3 DNA follows: TGTGCCAGCAGCCAAAATAAGGGGGCTTGGGGTTCGGGCAAAAACATTCAGTACTTC.